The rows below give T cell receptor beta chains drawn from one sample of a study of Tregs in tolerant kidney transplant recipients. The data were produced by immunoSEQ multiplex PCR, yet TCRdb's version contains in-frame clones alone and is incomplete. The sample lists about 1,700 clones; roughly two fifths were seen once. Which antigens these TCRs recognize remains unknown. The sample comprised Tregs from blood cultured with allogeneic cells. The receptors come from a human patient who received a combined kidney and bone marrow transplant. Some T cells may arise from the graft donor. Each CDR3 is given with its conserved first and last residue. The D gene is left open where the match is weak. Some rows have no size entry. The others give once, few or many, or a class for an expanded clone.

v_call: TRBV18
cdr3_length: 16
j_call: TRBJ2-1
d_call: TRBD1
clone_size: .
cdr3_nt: TGTGCCAGCTCACTCTGGACAGGCGCCACAGACAATGAGCAGTTCTTC
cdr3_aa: CASSLWTGATDNEQFF

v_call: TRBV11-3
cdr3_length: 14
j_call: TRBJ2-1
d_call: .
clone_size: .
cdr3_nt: TGTGCCAGCAGCTTAGCGGGTTATTACAATGAGCAGTTCTTC
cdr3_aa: CASSLAGYYNEQFF

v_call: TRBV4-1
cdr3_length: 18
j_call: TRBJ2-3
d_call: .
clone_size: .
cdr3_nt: TGCGCCAGCAGCCAAGATAGTTGGGGGAGGTATTTGACAGATACGCAGTATTTT
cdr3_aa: CASSQDSWGRYLTDTQYF

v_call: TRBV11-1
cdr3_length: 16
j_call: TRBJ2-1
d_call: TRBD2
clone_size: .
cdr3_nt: TGTGCCAGCAGCCCTCCCAGCGGGAGAAGATACAATGAGCAGTTCTTC
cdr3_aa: CASSPPSGRRYNEQFF

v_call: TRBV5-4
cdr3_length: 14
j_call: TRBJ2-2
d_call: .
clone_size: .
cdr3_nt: TGCGCCAGCAGCTCATCGGGTCTCACCGGGGAGCTGTTTTTT
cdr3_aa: CASSSSGLTGELFF

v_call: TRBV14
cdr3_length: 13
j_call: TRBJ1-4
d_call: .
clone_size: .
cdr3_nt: TGTGCCAGCAGCCAAGGTGTAGGGGAAAAACTGTTTTTT
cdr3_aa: CASSQGVGEKLFF

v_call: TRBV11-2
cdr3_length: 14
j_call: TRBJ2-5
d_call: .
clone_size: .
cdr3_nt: TGTGCCAGCAGCTTAAGTTGGCCGCAGGAGACCCAGTACTTC
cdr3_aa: CASSLSWPQETQYF

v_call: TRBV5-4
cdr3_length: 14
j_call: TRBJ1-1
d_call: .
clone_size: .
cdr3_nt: TGTGCCAGCAGCTTGGGGGGCCCGAACACTGAAGCTTTCTTT
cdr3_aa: CASSLGGPNTEAFF

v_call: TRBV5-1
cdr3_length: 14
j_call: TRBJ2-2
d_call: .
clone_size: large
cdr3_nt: TGCGCCAGCAGCTCATCGGGTCTCACCGGGGAGCTGTTTTTT
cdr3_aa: CASSSSGLTGELFF

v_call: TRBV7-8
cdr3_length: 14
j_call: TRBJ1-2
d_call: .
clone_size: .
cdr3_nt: TGTGCCAGCAGCGCAACCCGAAAGACCTATGGCTACACCTTC
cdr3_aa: CASSATRKTYGYTF

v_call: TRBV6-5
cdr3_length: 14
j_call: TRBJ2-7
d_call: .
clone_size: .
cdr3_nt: TGTGCCAGCAGTTTTCTATTGCACTCCTACGAGCAGTACTTC
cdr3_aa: CASSFLLHSYEQYF

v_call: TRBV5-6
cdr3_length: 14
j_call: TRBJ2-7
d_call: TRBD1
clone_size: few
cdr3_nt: TGTGCCAGCAGCTTAGACAGGGGCAGAGAGGAGCAGTACTTC
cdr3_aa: CASSLDRGREEQYF

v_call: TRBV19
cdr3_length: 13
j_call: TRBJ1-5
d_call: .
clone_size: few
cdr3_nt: TGTGCCAGTAGTCCAGACATTCGGCAGCCCCAGCATTTT
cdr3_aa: CASSPDIRQPQHF

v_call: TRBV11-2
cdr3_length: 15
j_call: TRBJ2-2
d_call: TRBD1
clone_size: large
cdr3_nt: TGTGCCAGCAGCTTAGGGACAGGGAAGACCGGGGAGCTGTTTTTT
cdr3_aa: CASSLGTGKTGELFF

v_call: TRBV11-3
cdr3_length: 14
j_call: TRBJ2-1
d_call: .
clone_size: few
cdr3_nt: TGTGCCAGCAGCACAGGGGACTTCTACAATGAGCAGTTCTTC
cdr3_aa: CASSTGDFYNEQFF

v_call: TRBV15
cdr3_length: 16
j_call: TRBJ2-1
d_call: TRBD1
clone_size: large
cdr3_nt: TGTGCCACCAGCGACCCAAACAGGGGCTCCTACAATGAGCAGTTCTTC
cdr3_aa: CATSDPNRGSYNEQFF

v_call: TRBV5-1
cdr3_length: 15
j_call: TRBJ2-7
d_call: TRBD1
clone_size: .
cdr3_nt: TGCGCCAGCAGCTCCGGGACAGGGCATACCTACGAGCAGTACTTC
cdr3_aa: CASSSGTGHTYEQYF

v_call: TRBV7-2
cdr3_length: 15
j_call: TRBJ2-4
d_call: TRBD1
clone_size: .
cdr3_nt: TGTGCCAGCAGCTTAGCGCGACAGGGAAAGGTCATTCAGTACTTC
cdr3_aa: CASSLARQGKVIQYF

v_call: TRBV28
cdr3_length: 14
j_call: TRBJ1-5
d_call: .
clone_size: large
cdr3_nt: TGTGCCAGCAGCATCTGGGGTTTTGAACAGCCCCAGCATTTT
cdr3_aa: CASSIWGFEQPQHF

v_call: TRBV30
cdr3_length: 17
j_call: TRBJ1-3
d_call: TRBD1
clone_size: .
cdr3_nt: TGTGCCTGGAGTGTGAGATCCGGGGCAGGGGGCGCGAACACCATATATTTT
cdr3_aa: CAWSVRSGAGGANTIYF

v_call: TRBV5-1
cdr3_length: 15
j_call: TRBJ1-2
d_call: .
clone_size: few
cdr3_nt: TGCGCCAGCAGCCTCAATCAGGGGTCTAGATATGGCTACACCTTC
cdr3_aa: CASSLNQGSRYGYTF

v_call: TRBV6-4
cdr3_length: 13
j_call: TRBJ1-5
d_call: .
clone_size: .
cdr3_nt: TGTGCCAGCAGTCAGGGGCGCAATCAGCCCCAGCATTTT
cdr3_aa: CASSQGRNQPQHF

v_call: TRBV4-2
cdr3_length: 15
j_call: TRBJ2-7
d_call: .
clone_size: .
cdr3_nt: TGTGCCAGCAGCCCCGATCCTAAACAGTCCTACGAGCAGTACTTC
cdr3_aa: CASSPDPKQSYEQYF

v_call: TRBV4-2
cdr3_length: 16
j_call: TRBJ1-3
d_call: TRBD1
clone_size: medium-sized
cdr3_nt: TGTGCCAGCAGCCAATCCTCGGACAGGCCTGGAAACACCATATATTTT
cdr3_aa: CASSQSSDRPGNTIYF

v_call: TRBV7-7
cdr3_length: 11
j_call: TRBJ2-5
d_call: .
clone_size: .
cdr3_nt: TGTGCCAGCGGCTTAGGAGAGACCCAGTACTTC
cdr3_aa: CASGLGETQYF

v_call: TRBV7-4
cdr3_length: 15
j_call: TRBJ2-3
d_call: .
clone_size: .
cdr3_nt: TGTGCCAGCAGCTTAGAGGCCCTAGTTGGAGCTCCGCAGTATTTT
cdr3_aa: CASSLEALVGAPQYF